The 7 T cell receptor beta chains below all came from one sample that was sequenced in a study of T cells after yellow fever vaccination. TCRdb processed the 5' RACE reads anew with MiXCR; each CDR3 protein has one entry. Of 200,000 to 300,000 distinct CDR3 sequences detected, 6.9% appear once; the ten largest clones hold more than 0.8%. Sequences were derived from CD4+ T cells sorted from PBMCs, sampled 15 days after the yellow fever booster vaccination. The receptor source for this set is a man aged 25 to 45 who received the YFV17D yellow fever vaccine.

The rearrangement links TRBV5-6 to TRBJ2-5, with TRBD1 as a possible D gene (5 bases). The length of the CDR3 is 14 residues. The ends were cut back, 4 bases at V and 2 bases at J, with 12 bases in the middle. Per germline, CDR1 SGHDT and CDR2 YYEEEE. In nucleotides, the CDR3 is TGTGCCAGCAGCCCCTGGGCAGGGCAAGAGACCCAGTACTTC. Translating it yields CASSPWAGQETQYF.

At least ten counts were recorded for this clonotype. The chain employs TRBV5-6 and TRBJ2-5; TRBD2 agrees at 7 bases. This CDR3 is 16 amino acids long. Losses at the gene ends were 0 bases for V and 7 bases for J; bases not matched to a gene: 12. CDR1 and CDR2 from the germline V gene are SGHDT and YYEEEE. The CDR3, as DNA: TGTGCCAGCAGCTTGGCTATGACCGGCGGGGGATGGACCCAGTACTTC. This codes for CASSLAMTGGGWTQYF.

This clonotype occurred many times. The CDR3 region is CASSLRQGATYEQYF. In DNA form, the CDR3 reads TGCGCCAGCAGCCTTCGACAGGGGGCAACGTACGAGCAGTACTTC. V usage is TRBV4-3 and J usage is TRBJ2-7, with 10 bases fitting TRBD1. This CDR3 region has 15 residues. Trimming cost V 4 bases and J 4 bases; bases outside gene matches: 7. Germline lookup yields CDR1 LGHNA and CDR2 YSLEER.

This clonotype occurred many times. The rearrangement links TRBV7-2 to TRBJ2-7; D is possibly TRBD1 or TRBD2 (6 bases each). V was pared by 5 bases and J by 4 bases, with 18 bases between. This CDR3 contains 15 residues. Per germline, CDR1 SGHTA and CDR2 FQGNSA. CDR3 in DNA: TGTGCCAGCAGCCAAGGGGGGTCTCGGGCGTACGAGCAGTACTTC. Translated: CASSQGGSRAYEQYF. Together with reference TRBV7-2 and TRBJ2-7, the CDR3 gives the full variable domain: GAGVSQSPSNKVTEKGKDVELRCDPISGHTALYWYRQSLGQGLEFLIYFQGNSAPDKSGLPSDRFSAERTGGSVSTLTIQRTQQEDSAVYLCASSQGGSRAYEQYFGPGTRLTVT.

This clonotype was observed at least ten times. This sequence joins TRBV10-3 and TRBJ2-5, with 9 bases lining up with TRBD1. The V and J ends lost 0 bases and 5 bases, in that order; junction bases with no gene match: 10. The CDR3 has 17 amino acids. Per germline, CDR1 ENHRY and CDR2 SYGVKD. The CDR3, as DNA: TGTGCCATCAGTGAGTCGTGGGGGACAGGGAATTACGAGACCCAGTACTTC. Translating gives CAISESWGTGNYETQYF.

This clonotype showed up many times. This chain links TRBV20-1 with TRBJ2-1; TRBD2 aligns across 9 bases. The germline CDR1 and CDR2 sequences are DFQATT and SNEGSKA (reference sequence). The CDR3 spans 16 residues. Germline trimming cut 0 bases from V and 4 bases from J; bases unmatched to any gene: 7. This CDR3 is CSARDLQTSGYNEQFF. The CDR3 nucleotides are TGCAGTGCTAGAGATTTACAGACTAGCGGTTACAATGAGCAGTTCTTC.

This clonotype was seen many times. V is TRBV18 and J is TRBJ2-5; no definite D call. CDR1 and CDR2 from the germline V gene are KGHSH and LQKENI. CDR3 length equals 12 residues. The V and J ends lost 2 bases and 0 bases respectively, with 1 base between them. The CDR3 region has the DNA TGTGCCAGCTCACCAGACCAAGAGACCCAGTACTTC. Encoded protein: CASSPDQETQYF.